This T cell receptor beta chain was recovered during a study of blood T cell repertoires in COVID-19 (dated by TCRdb to the early 2020s). About the investigation overall: The collaborator samples originated in the United States, Italy and Spain and spanned the acute and convalescent phases of COVID-19. A freely available public database, intended as a resource for researchers studying the immune response to SARS-CoV-2, is where the repertoires were released. The material from the prospective study consisted of cDNA or gDNA derived from T cells, B-cell-depleted T cells, or PBMCs. Deeply sampled blood TCRbeta repertoires from subjects exposed to, actively infected with, or recovered from COVID-19 were included in the dataset. HLA class I and class II types, where available, came from metadata supplied by the sample provider rather than from assay-based typing. Samples were obtained from the ongoing ImmuneRACE study (first 160 participants) and from over 1,000 subjects provided by 6 global collaborators. Sample metadata almost always included a de-identified subject ID, COVID-19 status, age in years and sex.

The paper's findings and limits, for the study overall: The quantity of clinical and demographic metadata differed by source and by participant and was supplied without curation.

Participants in the prospective study were aged roughly 18 to 90 years, lived in 20 to 30 United States geographic areas, and enrolled through a virtual design. To assign participants to cohorts, the prospective study relied on clinical history that participants themselves reported in a screening survey and a study questionnaire. Recovered participants in ImmuneRACE Cohort 3 were defined as having two consecutive negative NP/OP PCR tests, clearance from a healthcare professional, or resolution of symptoms. Mobile phlebotomists in the prospective study collected whole blood, serum and a nasopharyngeal or oropharyngeal swab from every participant. Over an approximately two-month period, participants in the prospective study had the option of providing additional blood draws and questionnaires. Blood samples from the prospective study were shipped frozen or at room temperature prior to DNA extraction.

In the case of this clone: Its specific antigen is unknown. Qualities for individual bases were not recorded, and no much larger clone is one base off.

The immunoSEQ Assay, a bias-controlled multiplex PCR, was used to amplify TCRbeta CDR3 regions from genomic DNA. Per the source publication's procedure: Within the assay, amplification of reference gene primers was used to estimate how many nucleated cells each sample contained. To quantify the absolute abundance of each unique TCRbeta CDR3 rearrangement, sequence reads were collapsed and filtered. For each sample, productive Simpson clonality was calculated as the square root of Simpson's diversity index across productive rearrangements. TCRdb mirrors the immuneACCESS table, restricted to in-frame sequences. Some clones are absent from its copies; in checked studies, under half trace to an unresolved V gene, and the reason for the others is unknown. V and J calls and clone size follow that table, whereas D and trimming were derived from the DNA. Across this sample there are roughly 300,000 clones, with about 90% seen only once. Of the sample, over 0.8% falls within the top ten clones.

Based on the germline V gene, the CDR1 and CDR2 sequences are SGHRS and YFSETQ. From its cysteine to its phenylalanine, the CDR3 spans 15 amino acids. CDR3 DNA is the only sequence kept; it has 45 bases, read in frame from the first base. V drops 4 bases and J drops 4 bases, leaving 17 bases in between. The sequence joins TRBV5-1 to TRBJ1-2; perhaps TRBD1 is the D gene, with 6 bases matching. Specimen: PBMCs or T cells enriched from blood (not recorded which). The clonotype comes from a woman aged 25-40 years who had recovered from COVID-19. The CDR3 sequence is CASSEGLQGSYGYTF. The nucleotide sequence reads as follows: TGCGCCAGCAGCGAGGGGCTACAGGGATCCTATGGCTACACCTTC.